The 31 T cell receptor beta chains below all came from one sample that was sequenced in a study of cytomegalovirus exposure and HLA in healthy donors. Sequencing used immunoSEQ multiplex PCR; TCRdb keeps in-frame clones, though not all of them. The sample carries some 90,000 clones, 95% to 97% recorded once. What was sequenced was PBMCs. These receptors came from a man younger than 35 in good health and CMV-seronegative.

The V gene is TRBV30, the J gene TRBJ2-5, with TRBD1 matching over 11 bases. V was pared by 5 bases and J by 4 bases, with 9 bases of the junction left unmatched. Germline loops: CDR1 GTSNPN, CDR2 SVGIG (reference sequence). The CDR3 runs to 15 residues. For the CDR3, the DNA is TGTGCCTGGGGGGCCCGGGACAGGGGGGGAGAGACCCAGTACTTC. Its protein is CAWGARDRGGETQYF.

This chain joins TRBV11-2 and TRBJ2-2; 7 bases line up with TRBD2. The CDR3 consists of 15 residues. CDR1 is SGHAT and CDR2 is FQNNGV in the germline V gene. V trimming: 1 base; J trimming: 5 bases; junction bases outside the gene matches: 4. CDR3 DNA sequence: TGTGCCAGCAGCTTAGTTGGGGGGGGAACCGGGGAGCTGTTTTTT. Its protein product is CASSLVGGGTGELFF.

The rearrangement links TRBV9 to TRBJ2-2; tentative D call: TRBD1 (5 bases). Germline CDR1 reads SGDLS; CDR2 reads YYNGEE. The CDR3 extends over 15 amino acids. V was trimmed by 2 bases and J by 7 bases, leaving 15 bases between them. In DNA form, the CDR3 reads TGTGCCAGCAGCGTGACGTGGCAGGGCGACGGGGAGCTGTTTTTT. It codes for CASSVTWQGDGELFF.

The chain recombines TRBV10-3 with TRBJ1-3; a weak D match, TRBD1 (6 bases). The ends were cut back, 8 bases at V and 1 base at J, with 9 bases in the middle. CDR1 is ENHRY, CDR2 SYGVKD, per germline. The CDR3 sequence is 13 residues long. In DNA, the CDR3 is TGTGCCATCGGGCAGGGGTCTGGAAACACCATATATTTT. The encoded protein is CAIGQGSGNTIYF.

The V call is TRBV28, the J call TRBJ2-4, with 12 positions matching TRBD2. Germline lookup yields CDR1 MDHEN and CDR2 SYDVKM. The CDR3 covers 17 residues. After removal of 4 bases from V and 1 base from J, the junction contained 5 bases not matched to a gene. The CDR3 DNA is TGTGCCAGCAGTTCGGCTAGCGGGAGGGCGGCCAAAAACATTCAGTACTTC. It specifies CASSSASGRAAKNIQYF.

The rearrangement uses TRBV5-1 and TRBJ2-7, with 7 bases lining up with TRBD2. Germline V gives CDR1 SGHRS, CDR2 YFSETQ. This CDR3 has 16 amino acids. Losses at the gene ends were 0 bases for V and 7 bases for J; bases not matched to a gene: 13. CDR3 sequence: CASSLESGTSVFEQYF. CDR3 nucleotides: TGCGCCAGCAGCTTGGAGTCAGGCACTAGCGTCTTTGAGCAGTACTTC.

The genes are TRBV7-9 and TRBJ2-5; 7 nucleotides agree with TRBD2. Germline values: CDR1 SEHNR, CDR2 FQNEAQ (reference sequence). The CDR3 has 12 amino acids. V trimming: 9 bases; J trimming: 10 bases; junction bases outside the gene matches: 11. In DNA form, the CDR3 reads TGTGCCAGTTCGCCGGGGGGTGGGGTCCAGTACTTC. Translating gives CASSPGGGVQYF.

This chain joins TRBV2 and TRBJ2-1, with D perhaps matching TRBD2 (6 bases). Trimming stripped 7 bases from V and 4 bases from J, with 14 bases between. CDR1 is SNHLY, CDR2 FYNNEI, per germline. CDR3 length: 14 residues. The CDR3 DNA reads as TGTGCCAGCAAAGTCGGCGGGGAATACAATGAGCAGTTCTTC. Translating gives CASKVGGEYNEQFF.

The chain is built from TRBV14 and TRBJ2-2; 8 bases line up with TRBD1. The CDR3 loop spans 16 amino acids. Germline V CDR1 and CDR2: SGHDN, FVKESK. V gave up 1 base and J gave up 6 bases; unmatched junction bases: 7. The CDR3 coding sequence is TGTGCCAGCAGCCAAGGGACAGGGTGGATCCCCGGGGAGCTGTTTTTT. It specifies CASSQGTGWIPGELFF.

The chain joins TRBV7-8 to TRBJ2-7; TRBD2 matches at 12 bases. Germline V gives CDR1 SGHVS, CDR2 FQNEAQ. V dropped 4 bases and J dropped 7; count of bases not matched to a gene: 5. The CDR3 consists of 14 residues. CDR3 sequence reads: CASSSELAGGEQYF. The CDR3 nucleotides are TGTGCCAGCAGCTCCGAACTAGCGGGAGGTGAGCAGTACTTC.

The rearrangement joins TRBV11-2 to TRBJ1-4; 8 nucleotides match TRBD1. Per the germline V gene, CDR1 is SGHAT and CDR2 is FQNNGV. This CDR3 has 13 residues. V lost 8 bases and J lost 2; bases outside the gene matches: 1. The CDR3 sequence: CASAGGTNEKLFF. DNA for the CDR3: TGTGCCAGCGCAGGGGGCACTAATGAAAAACTGTTTTTT.

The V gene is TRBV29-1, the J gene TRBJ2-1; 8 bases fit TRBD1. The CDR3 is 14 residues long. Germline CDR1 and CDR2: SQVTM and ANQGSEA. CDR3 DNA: TGCAGTCATGGGAGGCAGGGGGCTATCAATGAGCAGTTCTTC. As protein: CSHGRQGAINEQFF.

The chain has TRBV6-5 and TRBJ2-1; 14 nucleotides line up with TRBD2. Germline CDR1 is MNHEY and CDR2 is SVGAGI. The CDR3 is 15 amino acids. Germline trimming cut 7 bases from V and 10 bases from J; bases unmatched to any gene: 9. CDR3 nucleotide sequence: TGTGCCAGCATGGTGGGACTAGCGGGAGTCGTGGAGCAGTTCTTC. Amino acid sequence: CASMVGLAGVVEQFF.

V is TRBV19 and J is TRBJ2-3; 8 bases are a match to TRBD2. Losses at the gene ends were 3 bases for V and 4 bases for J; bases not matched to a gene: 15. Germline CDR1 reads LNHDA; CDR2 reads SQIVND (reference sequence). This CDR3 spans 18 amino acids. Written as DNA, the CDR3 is TGTGCCAGTAGTATGCACCGGGGGAGCGGGAGCGCCCCAGATACGCAGTATTTT. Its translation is CASSMHRGSGSAPDTQYF.

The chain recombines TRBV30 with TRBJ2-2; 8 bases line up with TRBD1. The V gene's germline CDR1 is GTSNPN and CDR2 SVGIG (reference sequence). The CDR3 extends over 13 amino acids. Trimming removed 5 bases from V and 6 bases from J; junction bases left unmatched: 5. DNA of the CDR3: TGTGCCTGGGGACAGGGTGTGGCCGGGGAGCTGTTTTTT. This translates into CAWGQGVAGELFF.

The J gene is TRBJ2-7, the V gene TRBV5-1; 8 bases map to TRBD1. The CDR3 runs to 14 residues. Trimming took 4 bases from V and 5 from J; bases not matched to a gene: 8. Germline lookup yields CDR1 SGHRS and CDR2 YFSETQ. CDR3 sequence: CASSTGQGFNEQYF. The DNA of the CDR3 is TGCGCCAGCAGCACCGGACAGGGTTTTAACGAGCAGTACTTC.

CDR3 sequence reads: CASSFLSSYNEQFF. The CDR3 DNA reads TGTGCCAGCAGTTTCTTGAGCTCCTACAATGAGCAGTTCTTC. J is TRBJ2-1 and V is TRBV27; D gene ambiguous. Germline assignment: CDR1 MNHEY and CDR2 SMNVEV (reference sequence). CDR3 length equals 14 residues. V was clipped by 3 bases and J by 0 bases, with 6 bases between them.

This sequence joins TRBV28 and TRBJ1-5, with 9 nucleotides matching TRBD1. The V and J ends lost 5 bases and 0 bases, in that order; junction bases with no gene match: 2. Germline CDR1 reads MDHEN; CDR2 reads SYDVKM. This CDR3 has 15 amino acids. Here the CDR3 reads CASSRTGVSNQPQHF. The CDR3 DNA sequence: TGTGCCAGCAGTCGGACAGGGGTTAGCAATCAGCCCCAGCATTTT.

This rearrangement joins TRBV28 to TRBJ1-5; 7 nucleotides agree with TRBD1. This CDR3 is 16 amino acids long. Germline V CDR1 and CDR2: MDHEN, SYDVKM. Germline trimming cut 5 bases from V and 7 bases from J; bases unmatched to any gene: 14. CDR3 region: CASSLTPGGRAQPQHF. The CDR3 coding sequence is TGTGCCAGCAGTCTAACCCCAGGGGGGCGTGCGCAGCCCCAGCATTTT.

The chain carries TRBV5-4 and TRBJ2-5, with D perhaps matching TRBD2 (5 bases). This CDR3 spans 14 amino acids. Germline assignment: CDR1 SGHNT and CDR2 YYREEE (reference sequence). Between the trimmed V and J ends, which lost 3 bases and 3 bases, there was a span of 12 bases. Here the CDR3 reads CASSSRAGEETQYF. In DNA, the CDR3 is TGTGCCAGCAGCTCCCGAGCCGGGGAAGAGACCCAGTACTTC.

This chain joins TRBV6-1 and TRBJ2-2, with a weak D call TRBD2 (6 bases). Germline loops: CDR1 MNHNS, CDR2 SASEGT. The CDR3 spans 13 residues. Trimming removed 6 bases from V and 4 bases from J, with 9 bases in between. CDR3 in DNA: TGTGCCAGCAGGGGGGAGGTCACCGGGGAGCTGTTTTTT. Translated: CASRGEVTGELFF.

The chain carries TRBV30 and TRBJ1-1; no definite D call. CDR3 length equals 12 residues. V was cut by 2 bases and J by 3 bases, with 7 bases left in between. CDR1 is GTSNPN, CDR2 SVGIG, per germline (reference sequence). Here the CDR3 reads CAWSRSYTEAFF. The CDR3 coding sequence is TGTGCCTGGAGTCGGAGTTACACTGAAGCTTTCTTT.

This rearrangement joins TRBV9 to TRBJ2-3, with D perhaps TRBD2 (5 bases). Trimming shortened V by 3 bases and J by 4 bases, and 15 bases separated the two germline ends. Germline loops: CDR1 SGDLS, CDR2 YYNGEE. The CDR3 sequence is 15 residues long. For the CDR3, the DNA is TGTGCCAGCAGCGAGGAGCGGATTGGATCAGATACGCAGTATTTT. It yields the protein CASSEERIGSDTQYF.

The CDR3: CASRRSGGTDTQYF. CDR3 nucleotide sequence: TGTGCCAGCAGGCGGAGCGGAGGCACAGATACGCAGTATTTT. The chain carries TRBV9 and TRBJ2-3, with D perhaps TRBD2 (5 bases). This CDR3 is 14 amino acids long. V gave up 5 bases and J gave up 1 base, with 11 bases separating them. From germline, CDR1 is SGDLS and CDR2 YYNGEE.

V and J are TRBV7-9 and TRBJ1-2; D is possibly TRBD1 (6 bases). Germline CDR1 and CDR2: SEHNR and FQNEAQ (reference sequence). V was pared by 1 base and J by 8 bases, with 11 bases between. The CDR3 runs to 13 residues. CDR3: CASSLEGEGGYTF. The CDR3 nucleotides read TGTGCCAGCAGCTTAGAGGGGGAAGGGGGCTACACCTTC.

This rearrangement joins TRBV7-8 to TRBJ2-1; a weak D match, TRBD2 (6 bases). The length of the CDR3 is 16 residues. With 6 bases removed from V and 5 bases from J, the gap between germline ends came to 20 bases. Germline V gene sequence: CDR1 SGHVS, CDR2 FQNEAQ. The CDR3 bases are TGTGCCAGCAGACCCATCGGGAGAGAAGCCCACAATGAGCAGTTCTTC. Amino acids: CASRPIGREAHNEQFF.

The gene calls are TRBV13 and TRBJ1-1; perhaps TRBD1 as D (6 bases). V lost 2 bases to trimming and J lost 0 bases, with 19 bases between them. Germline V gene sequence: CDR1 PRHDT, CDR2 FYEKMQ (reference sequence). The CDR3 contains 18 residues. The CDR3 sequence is CASSLSPAPDRMNTEAFF. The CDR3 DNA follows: TGTGCCAGCAGCTTATCCCCCGCACCGGACAGAATGAACACTGAAGCTTTCTTT.

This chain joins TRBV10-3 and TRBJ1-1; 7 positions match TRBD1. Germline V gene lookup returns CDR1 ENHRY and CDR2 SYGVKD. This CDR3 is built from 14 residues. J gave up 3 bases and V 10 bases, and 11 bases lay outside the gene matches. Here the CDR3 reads CATLTGTVDTEAFF. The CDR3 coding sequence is TGTGCCACCCTGACAGGGACGGTGGACACTGAAGCTTTCTTT.

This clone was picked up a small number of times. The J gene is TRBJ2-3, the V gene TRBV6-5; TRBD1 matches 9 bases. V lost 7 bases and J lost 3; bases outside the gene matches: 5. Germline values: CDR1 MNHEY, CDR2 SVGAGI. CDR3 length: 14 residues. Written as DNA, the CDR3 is TGTGCCAGCAAAACACAGGGGGCAACAGATACGCAGTATTTT. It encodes CASKTQGATDTQYF.

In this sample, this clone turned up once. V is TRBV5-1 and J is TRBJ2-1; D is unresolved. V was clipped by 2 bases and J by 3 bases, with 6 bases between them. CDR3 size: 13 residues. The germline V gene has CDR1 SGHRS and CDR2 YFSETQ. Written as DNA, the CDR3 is TGCGCCAGCAGCTTAACAGACTACAATGAGCAGTTCTTC. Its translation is CASSLTDYNEQFF.

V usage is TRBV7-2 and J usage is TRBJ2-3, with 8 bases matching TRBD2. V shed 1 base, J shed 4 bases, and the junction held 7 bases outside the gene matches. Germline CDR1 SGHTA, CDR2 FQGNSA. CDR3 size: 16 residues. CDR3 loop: CASSLGGGRAADTQYF. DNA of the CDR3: TGTGCCAGCAGCTTAGGCGGGGGGAGGGCCGCAGATACGCAGTATTTT. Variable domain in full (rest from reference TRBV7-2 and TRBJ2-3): GAGVSQSPSNKVTEKGKDVELRCDPISGHTALYWYRQSLGQGLEFLIYFQGNSAPDKSGLPSDRFSAERTGGSVSTLTIQRTQQEDSAVYLCASSLGGGRAADTQYFGPGTRLTVL.